These 26 T cell receptor beta chains share one sample of origin, sequenced in a study of regulatory T cells in long-lasting Graves disease. Investigators prepared the TCR beta libraries by applying iRepertoire HTBI primers and Arm-PCR of CDR3 regions. TCRdb fed the multiplex PCR reads into MiXCR, producing one record per CDR3 protein. This sample has about 470,000 distinct CDR3 sequences, with roughly 20% found just once. Time point in this sample: persistent/refractory GD, antithyroid drugs over 5 years with positive TRAb. Researchers made the TCR library from RNA that was extracted from PBMCs. The source was peripheral blood mononuclear cells (PBMCs), collected when the disease was refractory, from a patient treated with antithyroid drugs. The receptors shown here come from a female donor with Graves disease.

The table lists this clonotype with many counts. The V call is TRBV11-2, the J call TRBJ2-7; D is ambiguous. CDR1 and CDR2 from the germline V gene are SGHAT and FQNNGV. CDR3 length: 15 residues. V was trimmed by 5 bases and J by 2 bases, leaving 16 bases between them. Here the CDR3 DNA reads TGTGCCAGCAGCGTATCCCCCGACTCAACCTACGAGCAGTACTTC. It translates to CASSVSPDSTYEQYF.

This clonotype was found many times. The chain is built from TRBV18 and TRBJ1-6, with TRBD1 matching over 10 bases. This CDR3 spans 16 amino acids. The germline V gene has CDR1 KGHSH and CDR2 LQKENI. The V segment lost 5 bases and the J segment 7 bases; nucleotides outside the gene matches: 8. CDR3 amino acids: CASSDARGQGNSPLHF. The CDR3 DNA reads as TGTGCCAGCTCAGACGCAAGGGGACAGGGGAATTCACCCCTCCACTTT.

This clonotype has at least ten counts. The chain recombines TRBV28 with TRBJ1-2; D is undetermined. Trimming left V 3 bases short and J 2 bases short, with 16 bases between. The length of the CDR3 is 16 residues. The germline V gene has CDR1 MDHEN and CDR2 SYDVKM. The CDR3 spells CASSFIGESGNYGYTF. The CDR3 nucleotides are TGTGCCAGCAGTTTTATCGGCGAGAGTGGGAACTATGGCTACACCTTC.

This clonotype was detected a few times. This chain links TRBV6-1 with TRBJ2-7; TRBD1 is a possible D gene (5 bases). CDR1 and CDR2 (germline): MNHNS, SASEGT. The CDR3 length is 14 residues. Trimming left V 6 bases short and J 2 bases short, with 14 bases between. In DNA, the CDR3 is TGTGCCAGCAGCCGACAGCCCGAAACCTACGAGCAGTACTTC. Amino acids: CASSRQPETYEQYF.

This clonotype was picked up many times. The genes are TRBV20-1 and TRBJ1-1; maybe TRBD1 (5 bases). Germline CDR1 reads DFQATT; CDR2 reads SNEGSKA (reference sequence). V lost 6 bases and J lost 7, with 24 bases in between. This CDR3 spans 15 amino acids. The chain's CDR3 is CSASPLHQLRGEAFF. CDR3 bases: TGCAGTGCATCCCCCCTGCATCAATTAAGGGGTGAAGCTTTCTTT.

This clonotype showed up many times. V and J are TRBV9 and TRBJ2-6; 9 nucleotides line up with TRBD1. The CDR3 extends over 18 amino acids. V gave up 4 bases and J gave up 4 bases; unmatched junction bases: 12. Germline-derived CDR1 and CDR2 are SGDLS and YYNGEE. The CDR3 protein is CASSSKSGTGTGANVLTF. CDR3 DNA sequence: TGTGCCAGCAGCTCAAAGTCCGGGACAGGGACCGGGGCCAACGTCCTGACTTTC.

The sample holds many counts of this clonotype. The chain recombines TRBV7-9 with TRBJ2-2, with D perhaps TRBD2 (6 bases). This CDR3 region has 14 residues. V shed 1 base and J shed 8 bases, with 11 bases lying between them. Germline loops: CDR1 SEHNR, CDR2 FQNEAQ (reference sequence). The CDR3, as DNA: TGTGCCAGCAGCTTAGAAATGGGGGGAGGGGAGCTGTTTTTT. Protein sequence: CASSLEMGGGELFF.

The V gene is TRBV11-2, the J gene TRBJ2-3, with no clear D. Trimming took off 0 bases at V and 9 bases at J, with 13 bases between the two ends. Germline assignment: CDR1 SGHAT and CDR2 FQNNGV. This CDR3 region has 14 residues. CDR3 residues: CASSLDLSLSTQYF. For the CDR3, the DNA is TGTGCCAGCAGCTTAGATCTAAGTTTATCCACGCAGTATTTT.

This clonotype was seen many times. V gene TRBV12-3 or TRBV12-4 combines with J gene TRBJ1-5; 9 positions agree with TRBD1. The ends lost 3 bases at V and 6 bases at J; junction bases unmatched: 3. The CDR3 is 14 amino acids. The DNA of the CDR3 is TGTGCCAGCAGTTTGGGGACAGGGAGTCAGCCCCAGCATTTT. It codes for CASSLGTGSQPQHF.

The chain carries TRBV19 and TRBJ2-7; D perhaps matches TRBD2 (6 bases). The germline gives CDR1 LNHDA, CDR2 SQIVND (reference sequence). This CDR3 spans 15 amino acids. Trimming removed 8 bases from V and 6 bases from J, with 23 bases in between. The CDR3 loop is CASSPDRDRGSEQYF. As DNA, the CDR3 is TGTGCCAGTTCTCCCGACCGGGACCGGGGGAGCGAGCAGTACTTC.

The chain has TRBV7-9 and TRBJ2-4, with 10 bases fitting TRBD2. Losses at the gene ends were 0 bases for V and 5 bases for J; bases not matched to a gene: 1. From germline, CDR1 is SEHNR and CDR2 FQNEAQ (reference sequence). The CDR3 has 15 residues. CDR3 protein: CASSLAGTSENIQYF. In DNA, the CDR3 is TGTGCCAGCAGCTTAGCGGGGACTAGCGAAAACATTCAGTACTTC.

In this sample, this clonotype turned up a few times. Germline is not matched at one junction end, which may reflect a read error. The rearrangement uses TRBV2 and TRBJ1-5, with a possible D match to TRBD1 (6 bases). Germline V gene data show CDR1 as SNHLY and CDR2 as FYNNEI. This CDR3 is 15 amino acids long. The CDR3 DNA sequence: TGTGCCAACAGTGAATTCCCGGGGGCAGGGCAGCCCCAGCATTTT. Protein sequence: CANSEFPGAGQPQHF. The full variable domain, its missing parts supplied by reference TRBV2 and TRBJ1-5, is EPEVTQTPSHQVTQMGQEVILRCVPISNHLYFYWYRQILGQKVEFLVSFYNNEISEKSEIFDDQFSVERPDGSNFTLKIRSTKLEDSAMYFCANSEFPGAGQPQHFGDGTRLSIL.

This clonotype was recorded a few times. A much larger clone lies one base from this, so it may be a read error. The V and J genes are TRBV28 and TRBJ2-7, with D hard to call. This CDR3 has 13 amino acids. Per germline, CDR1 MDHEN and CDR2 SYDVKM. The ends were cut back, 2 bases at V and 6 bases at J, with 11 bases in the middle. CDR3 residues: CASSLARITEQYF. CDR3 sequence (DNA): TGTGCCAGCAGTTTAGCTAGGATCACCGAGCAGTACTTC.

This sequence joins TRBV12-3 or TRBV12-4 and TRBJ2-2; 10 positions match TRBD2. V shed 4 bases and J 6 bases; nucleotides not matched to a gene: 8. The length of the CDR3 is 16 residues. This CDR3 is CASSSRGLAVSGELFF. The CDR3 DNA follows: TGTGCCAGCAGTTCAAGAGGACTAGCGGTGTCCGGGGAGCTGTTTTTT.

This clonotype was observed at least ten times. The chain employs TRBV6-2 or TRBV6-3 and TRBJ1-1, with D uncertain. Trimming took 4 bases from V and 0 from J, leaving 6 bases between them. The CDR3 is 13 amino acids. Germline V CDR1 and CDR2: MNHEY, SVGEGT. CDR3 residues: CASSSTLNTEAFF. The CDR3, as DNA: TGTGCCAGCAGTTCAACGCTGAACACTGAAGCTTTCTTT.

There are a few counts of this clonotype. CDR3 nucleotides: TGTGCCAGCAGCTTAGCAACATCCCTCTCCTACGAGCAGTACTTC. It codes for CASSLATSLSYEQYF. The chain combines TRBV7-9 with TRBJ2-7; D uncertain. CDR1 SEHNR and CDR2 FQNEAQ come from the germline V gene (reference sequence). The ends were cut back, 0 bases at V and 0 bases at J, with 9 bases in the middle. This CDR3 has 15 residues.

The rearrangement joins TRBV28 to TRBJ2-1; 9 nucleotides agree with TRBD2. V dropped 2 bases and J dropped 1; count of bases not matched to a gene: 6. CDR3 length equals 17 residues. Germline V gene data show CDR1 as MDHEN and CDR2 as SYDVKM. This CDR3 reads CASSLLAGGSSYNEQFF. The CDR3 DNA sequence: TGTGCCAGCAGTTTACTCGCGGGAGGGTCTTCCTACAATGAGCAGTTCTTC.

Many counts were recorded for this clonotype. This sequence joins TRBV6-5 and TRBJ2-7; 8 bases are shared with TRBD2. Germline V gene lookup returns CDR1 MNHEY and CDR2 SVGAGI. This CDR3 has 14 residues. The V and J ends lost 4 bases and 3 bases, in that order; junction bases with no gene match: 5. This chain's CDR3 is CASSSSGYIYEQYF. The CDR3 region has the DNA TGTGCCAGCAGTTCTAGCGGGTATATCTACGAGCAGTACTTC.

In its sample, this clonotype was seen a few times. The chain combines TRBV20-1 with TRBJ2-7, with 8 bases aligning to TRBD2. V was pared by 1 base and J by 0 bases, with 5 bases of the junction left unmatched. The CDR3 is made up of 15 amino acids. Germline CDR1 and CDR2: DFQATT and SNEGSKA (reference sequence). The CDR3 loop is CSARVAGRASYEQYF. CDR3 DNA: TGCAGTGCTAGAGTAGCGGGGAGGGCCTCCTACGAGCAGTACTTC.

This clonotype has a count of ten or more. Here the CDR3 DNA reads TGTGCCAGCATTGCCGTCGGTCGGACGAACACCGGGGAGCTGTTTTTT. Its protein is CASIAVGRTNTGELFF. The chain recombines TRBV2 with TRBJ2-2; no reliable D call. This CDR3 is 16 amino acids long. The germline gives CDR1 SNHLY, CDR2 FYNNEI. V lost 7 bases and J 0 bases, leaving 15 bases between the germline ends.

This clonotype was detected ten times or more. This chain uses TRBV29-1 with TRBJ1-2, with TRBD1 as a possible D gene (5 bases). V was pared by 2 bases and J by 9 bases, with 19 bases between. Germline V gene sequence: CDR1 SQVTM, CDR2 ANQGSEA. The length of the CDR3 is 14 residues. The CDR3 DNA reads TGCAGCGTTGAATCAGCTTTAGGGGTCGGGAGCTACACCTTC. Its protein product is CSVESALGVGSYTF.

CDR3 sequence (DNA): TGTGCCTGGAGGGGGTGGGGAGGGATGAACACTGAAGCTTTCTTT. It specifies CAWRGWGGMNTEAFF. The genes are TRBV30 and TRBJ1-1; D is ambiguous. CDR1 and CDR2 from the germline V gene are GTSNPN and SVGIG (reference sequence). The germline V and J ends were trimmed by 3 bases and 0 bases, with 14 bases remaining between them. This CDR3 is 15 amino acids long.

This clonotype was seen a few times. V gene TRBV12-3 or TRBV12-4 combines with J gene TRBJ1-3, with D hard to call. Trimming shortened V by 3 bases and J by 0 bases, and 15 bases separated the two germline ends. The CDR3 runs 17 residues. CDR3 nucleotides: TGTGCCAGCAGTTTCCCTCTGGCAAAGAGCTCTGGAAACACCATATATTTT. This codes for CASSFPLAKSSGNTIYF.

The V and J genes are TRBV20-1 and TRBJ1-2; 8 bases line up with TRBD1. Trimming took 1 base from V and 14 from J; bases not matched to a gene: 15. Germline loops: CDR1 DFQATT, CDR2 SNEGSKA (reference sequence). CDR3 length equals 14 residues. The CDR3 sequence is CSARAVGDRIEGTF. CDR3 DNA: TGCAGTGCTAGAGCTGTTGGGGACAGGATTGAAGGGACCTTC.

Note on this clonotype: A much larger clone differs from this one at a single base, so this may be a read error. It is likely a read error, because the conserved phenylalanine at the end of the CDR3 is missing. The chain carries TRBV12-3 or TRBV12-4 and TRBJ1-5, with D maybe TRBD1 (5 bases). With 8 bases removed from V and 3 bases from J, the gap between germline ends came to 17 bases. CDR3 size: 15 residues. The CDR3 loop is CASGPAGGINQPQHL. The CDR3 region has the DNA TGTGCCAGCGGCCCGGCCGGGGGTATCAATCAGCCCCAGCATCTT.

This clonotype was counted at least ten times. The rearrangement uses TRBV7-9 and TRBJ2-7; tentatively, D is TRBD1 or TRBD2 (5 bases each). The CDR3 sequence is 16 residues long. Germline V gene lookup returns CDR1 SEHNR and CDR2 FQNEAQ (reference sequence). V lost 6 bases to trimming and J lost 3 bases, with 21 bases between them. CDR3 loop: CASRSGRGSQNYEQYF. DNA of the CDR3: TGTGCCAGCAGATCGGGACGCGGGTCCCAAAACTACGAGCAGTACTTC.